This note documents a single TCR beta chain sequence. The record originates from a study of T cell repertoires in cytomegalovirus infection. Looking at the study overall: CMV infection together with matching HLA type was indicated by public TCR beta signatures.

TCRdb reprocessed the reads with MiXCR, giving one entry per CDR3 protein. The data contain approximately 170,000 distinct CDR3 sequences, 15% to 20% of them singletons. This CDR3 contains 18 residues. Germline V gene sequence: CDR1 SGHVS, CDR2 FNYEAQ. The junction had 6 bases not matched to a gene; V was cut back by 3 bases and J by 4 bases. The specimen was CD8+ T cells from PBMCs. The sequence derives from a human donor in good health (CMV status not recorded). Some clones in this sample may be carry-over from other donors' samples. The chain recombines TRBV7-6 with TRBJ2-1, with 16 bases fitting TRBD2. Here the CDR3 reads CASSFGTSGRVPYNEQFF. The CDR3 DNA sequence: TGTGCCAGCAGCTTTGGGACTAGCGGGAGGGTCCCTTACAATGAGCAGTTCTTC. Supplemented by reference TRBV7-6 and TRBJ2-1, the full variable domain reads GAGVSQSPRYKVTKRGQDVALRCDPISGHVSLYWYRQALGQGPEFLTYFNYEAQQDKSGLPNDRFSAERPEGSISTLTIQRTEQRDSAMYRCASSFGTSGRVPYNEQFFGPGTRLTVL.